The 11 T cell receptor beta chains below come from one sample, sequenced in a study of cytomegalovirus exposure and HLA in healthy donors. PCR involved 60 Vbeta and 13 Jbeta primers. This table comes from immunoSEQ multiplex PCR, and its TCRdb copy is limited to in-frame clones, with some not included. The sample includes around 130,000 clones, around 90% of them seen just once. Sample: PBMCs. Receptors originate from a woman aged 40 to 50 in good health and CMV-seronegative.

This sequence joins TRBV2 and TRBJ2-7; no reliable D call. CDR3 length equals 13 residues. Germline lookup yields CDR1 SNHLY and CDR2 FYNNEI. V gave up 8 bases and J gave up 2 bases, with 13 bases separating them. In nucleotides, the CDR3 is TGTGCCAGCCGAGGCCAAAGAACCTACGAGCAGTACTTC. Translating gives CASRGQRTYEQYF.

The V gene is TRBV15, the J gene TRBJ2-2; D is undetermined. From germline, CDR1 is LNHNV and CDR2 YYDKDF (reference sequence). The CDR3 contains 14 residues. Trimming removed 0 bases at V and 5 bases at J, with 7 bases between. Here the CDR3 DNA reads TGTGCCACCAGCAGAGATCGGTTAACCGGGGAGCTGTTTTTT. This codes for CATSRDRLTGELFF.

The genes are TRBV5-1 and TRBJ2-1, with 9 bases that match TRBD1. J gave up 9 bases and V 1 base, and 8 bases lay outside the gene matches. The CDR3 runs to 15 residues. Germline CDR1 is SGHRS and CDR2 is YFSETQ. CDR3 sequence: CASSLQGQGTGEQFF. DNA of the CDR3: TGCGCCAGCAGCTTGCAGGGACAGGGTACAGGTGAGCAGTTCTTC.

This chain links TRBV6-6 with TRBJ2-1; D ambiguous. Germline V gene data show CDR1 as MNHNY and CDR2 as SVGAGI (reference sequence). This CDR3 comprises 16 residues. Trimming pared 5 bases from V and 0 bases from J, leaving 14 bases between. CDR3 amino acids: CASSQTTLGSYNEQFF. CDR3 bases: TGTGCCAGCAGTCAAACTACCCTAGGCTCCTACAATGAGCAGTTCTTC.

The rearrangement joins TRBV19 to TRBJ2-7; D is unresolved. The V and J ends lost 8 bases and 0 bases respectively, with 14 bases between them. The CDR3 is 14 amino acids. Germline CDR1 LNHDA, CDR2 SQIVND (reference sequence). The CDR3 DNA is TGTGCCAGTCCTCCCCCAGGTCTCTCCTACGAGCAGTACTTC. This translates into CASPPPGLSYEQYF.

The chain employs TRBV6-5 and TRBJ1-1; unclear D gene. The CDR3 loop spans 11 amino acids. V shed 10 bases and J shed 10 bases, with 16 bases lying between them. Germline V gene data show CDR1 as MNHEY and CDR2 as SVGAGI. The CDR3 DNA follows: TGTGCCACAACAGAATTCCTGGGAGCTTTCTTT. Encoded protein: CATTEFLGAFF.

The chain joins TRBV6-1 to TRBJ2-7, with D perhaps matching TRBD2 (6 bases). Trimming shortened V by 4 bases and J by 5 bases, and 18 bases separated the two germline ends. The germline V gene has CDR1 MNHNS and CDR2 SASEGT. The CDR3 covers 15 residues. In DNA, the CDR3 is TGTGCCAGCAGTGCGGGAGAGGTTCTGTCACACGAGCAGTACTTC. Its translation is CASSAGEVLSHEQYF.

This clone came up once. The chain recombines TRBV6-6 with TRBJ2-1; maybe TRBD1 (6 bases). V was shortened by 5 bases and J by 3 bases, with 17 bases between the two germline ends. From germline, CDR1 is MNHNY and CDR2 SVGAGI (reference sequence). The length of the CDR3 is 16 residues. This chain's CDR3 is CASSPPPGAFYNEQFF. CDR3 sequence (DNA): TGTGCCAGCAGTCCCCCTCCAGGGGCTTTCTACAATGAGCAGTTCTTC.

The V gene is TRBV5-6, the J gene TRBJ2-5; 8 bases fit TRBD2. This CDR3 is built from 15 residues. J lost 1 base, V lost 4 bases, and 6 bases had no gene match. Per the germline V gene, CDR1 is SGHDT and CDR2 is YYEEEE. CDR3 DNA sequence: TGTGCCAGCAGCCCCGGCGCGGGAGGCCAAGAGACCCAGTACTTC. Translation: CASSPGAGGQETQYF.

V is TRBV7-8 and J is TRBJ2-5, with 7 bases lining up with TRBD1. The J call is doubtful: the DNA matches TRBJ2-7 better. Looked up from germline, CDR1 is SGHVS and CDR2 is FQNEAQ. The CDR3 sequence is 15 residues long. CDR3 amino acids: CASRNTGTVSYEQYF. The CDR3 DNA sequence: TGTGCCAGCAGAAATACAGGGACAGTCTCCTACGAGCAGTACTTC.

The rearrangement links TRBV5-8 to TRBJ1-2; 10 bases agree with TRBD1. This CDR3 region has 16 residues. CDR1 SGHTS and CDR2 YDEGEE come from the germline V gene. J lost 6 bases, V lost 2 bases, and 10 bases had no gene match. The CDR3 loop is CASSFLPTGGQDGYTF. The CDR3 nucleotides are TGTGCCAGCAGCTTCCTCCCGACAGGGGGCCAGGATGGCTACACCTTC.